This TCR beta chain was captured in a study of blood T cell repertoires in COVID-19. Looked up from germline, CDR1 is SNHLY and CDR2 is FYNNEI. Trimming took 2 bases from V and 2 from J; bases not matched to a gene: 5. This CDR3 spans 16 amino acids. Produced via immunoSEQ multiplex PCR; TCRdb's table is partial and in-frame only. The repertoire holds under 450,000 clones, with 75% to 90% as singletons. The origin of this receptor is a woman aged 45-65 years who had recovered from COVID-19. Sample: PBMCs or T cells enriched from blood (not recorded which). The gene calls are TRBV2 and TRBJ2-4; the match to TRBD1 covers 8 bases. The CDR3 nucleotides are TGTGCCAGCAGTGAAACAGGGGGTGGATCCAAAAACATTCAGTACTTC. This sequence encodes CASSETGGGSKNIQYF.